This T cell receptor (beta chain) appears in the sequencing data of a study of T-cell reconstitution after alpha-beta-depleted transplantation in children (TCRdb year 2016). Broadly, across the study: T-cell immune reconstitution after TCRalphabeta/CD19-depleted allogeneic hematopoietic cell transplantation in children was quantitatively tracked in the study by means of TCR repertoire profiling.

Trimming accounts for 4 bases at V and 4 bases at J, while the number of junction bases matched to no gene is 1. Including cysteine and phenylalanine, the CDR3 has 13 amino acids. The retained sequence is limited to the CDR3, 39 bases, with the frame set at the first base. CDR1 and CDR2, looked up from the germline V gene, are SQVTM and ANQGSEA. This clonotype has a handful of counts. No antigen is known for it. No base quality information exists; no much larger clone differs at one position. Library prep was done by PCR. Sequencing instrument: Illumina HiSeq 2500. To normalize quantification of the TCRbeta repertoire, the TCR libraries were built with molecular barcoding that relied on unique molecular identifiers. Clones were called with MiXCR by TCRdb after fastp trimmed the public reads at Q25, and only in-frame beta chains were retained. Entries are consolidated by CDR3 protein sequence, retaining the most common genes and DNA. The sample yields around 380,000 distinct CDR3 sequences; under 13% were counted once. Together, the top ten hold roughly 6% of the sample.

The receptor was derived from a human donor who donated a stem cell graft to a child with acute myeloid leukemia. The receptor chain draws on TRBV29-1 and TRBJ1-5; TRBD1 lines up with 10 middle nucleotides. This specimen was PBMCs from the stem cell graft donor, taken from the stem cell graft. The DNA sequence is TGCAGCGTTGGACAGGGGGCGAATCAGCCCCAGCATTTT. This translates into CSVGQGANQPQHF.